These 17 T cell receptor beta chains came from one sample sequenced in a study of regulatory T cells in long-lasting Graves disease (TCRdb year 2021). The time point label, as the study defines it: newly diagnosed GD, antithyroid drugs for less than 3 months. For both TCR sequencing and RNA sequencing, RNA was extracted from PBMCs in TRIzol. The library relied on multiplex PCR. Sequencing instrument: Illumina HiSeq 4000. TCR beta libraries were built with iRepertoire HTBI primers and Arm-PCR amplification of CDR3 regions. TCRdb reran the public reads through fastp at Q25 and MiXCR, keeping productive beta chains. Rows are combined by CDR3 protein, so each entry shows the most common genes and DNA. A total of roughly 500,000 distinct CDR3 sequences appear in this sample, around 12% of them only once. The top ten constitute over 7% of the sample. The sample also formed part of further work on T cells in Graves' hyperthyroidism and ophthalmopathy.

This material consisted of peripheral blood mononuclear cells (PBMCs), taken at new diagnosis, from a patient treated with antithyroid drugs. The receptors originated from a woman in her twenties or thirties with Graves disease. Donor details come from another sample of the same person, matched by shared clones.

V usage is TRBV2 and J usage is TRBJ2-7, with 16 bases matching TRBD2. Germline V CDR1 and CDR2: SNHLY, FYNNEI. There are 18 residues in the CDR3. V gave up 5 bases and J gave up 5 bases; unmatched junction bases: 12. CDR3 bases: TGTGCCAGCAGTACCGGGACTAGCGGGAGGGCCCTTTTGAACGAGCAGTACTTC. Its translation is CASSTGTSGRALLNEQYF.

This clonotype was observed a handful of times. This chain links TRBV15 with TRBJ2-1; D unresolved. Trimming took off 0 bases at V and 4 bases at J, with 13 bases between the two ends. The CDR3 totals 16 residues. Germline V gives CDR1 LNHNV, CDR2 YYDKDF (reference sequence). CDR3 nucleotide sequence: TGTGCCACCAGCAGAGATTCTCGGACGACATACAATGAGCAGTTCTTC. Translating gives CATSRDSRTTYNEQFF.

Concerning this clonotype: This may be a read error: a much more frequent sequence differs by one nucleotide. The chain links TRBV7-8 to TRBJ2-7, with no clear D. The CDR3 totals 13 residues. V was cut by 3 bases and J by 3 bases, with 9 bases left in between. The germline CDR1 and CDR2 sequences are SGHVS and FQNEAQ. CDR3 residues: CASSFSTDYEQYF. In nucleotides, the CDR3 is TGTGCCAGCAGCTTTAGCACAGACTACGAGCAGTACTTC. The full variable domain, with the rest looked up from reference TRBV7-8 and TRBJ2-7, is GAGVSQSPRYKVAKRGQDVALRCDPISGHVSLFWYQQALGQGPEFLTYFQNEAQLDKSGLPSDRFFAERPEGSVSTLKIQRTQQEDSAVYLCASSFSTDYEQYFGPGTRLTVT.

A few counts support this clonotype. The genes are TRBV19 and TRBJ1-5, with a weak D call TRBD1 (5 bases). Germline V CDR1 and CDR2: LNHDA, SQIVND (reference sequence). The CDR3 loop spans 14 amino acids. The V and J ends lost 6 bases and 4 bases respectively, with 13 bases between them. CDR3 region: CASSNDRINQPQHF. As DNA, the CDR3 is TGTGCCAGTAGCAACGACAGAATTAATCAGCCCCAGCATTTT.

This clonotype was seen at least ten times. The chain combines TRBV20-1 with TRBJ1-2; D remains ambiguous. V lost 4 bases to trimming and J lost 4 bases, with 16 bases between them. Looked up from germline, CDR1 is DFQATT and CDR2 is SNEGSKA (reference sequence). CDR3 length equals 14 residues. Here the CDR3 reads CSAIAGGVLYGYTF. The CDR3, as DNA: TGCAGTGCTATCGCCGGAGGAGTCCTCTATGGCTACACCTTC.

This clonotype was recorded at least ten times. V is TRBV27 and J is TRBJ1-6; no clear D. This CDR3 has 15 amino acids. The germline gives CDR1 MNHEY, CDR2 SMNVEV (reference sequence). V dropped 4 bases and J dropped 0 bases, with 7 bases sitting between them. The CDR3, as DNA: TGTGCCAGCAGTTGGGAGGGCTCCTATAATTCACCCCTCCACTTT. This gives the protein CASSWEGSYNSPLHF.

In this sample, this clonotype turned up many times. The chain has TRBV12-3 or TRBV12-4 and TRBJ1-1; tentatively, D is TRBD1 (6 bases). This CDR3 is built from 16 residues. V was pared by 3 bases and J by 5 bases, with 19 bases between. CDR3 loop: CASSLGTPVWFTEAFF. CDR3 DNA sequence: TGTGCCAGCAGTTTGGGGACACCGGTTTGGTTTACTGAAGCTTTCTTT.

This clonotype was counted a few times. V is TRBV7-9 and J is TRBJ2-1; 12 bases are shared with TRBD1. CDR3 length equals 16 residues. Trimming took 1 base from V and 9 from J; bases not matched to a gene: 7. Per germline, CDR1 SEHNR and CDR2 FQNEAQ (reference sequence). The CDR3 region is CASSLVMGQGAGEQFF. Written as DNA, the CDR3 is TGTGCCAGCAGCTTAGTCATGGGACAGGGGGCGGGTGAGCAGTTCTTC.

V is TRBV14 and J is TRBJ2-2; D call uncertain. Trimming stripped 4 bases from V and 6 bases from J, with 6 bases between. Germline V gene sequence: CDR1 SGHDN, CDR2 FVKESK. This CDR3 contains 12 residues. Here the CDR3 DNA reads TGTGCCAGCAGCCCTGTCGCCGGGGAGCTGTTTTTT. Translated, it gives CASSPVAGELFF. The variable domain in full, completed from reference TRBV14 and TRBJ2-2, reads EAGVTQFPSHSVIEKGQTVTLRCDPISGHDNLYWYRRVMGKEIKFLLHFVKESKQDESGMPNNRFLAERTGGTYSTLKVQPAELEDSGVYFCASSPVAGELFFGEGSRLTVL.

The sample holds many counts of this clonotype. J is TRBJ2-3 and V is TRBV28; D uncertain. The DNA end is a closer match to TRBJ2-7, so the J assignment may be wrong. The CDR3 spans 14 residues. Germline-derived CDR1 and CDR2 are MDHEN and SYDVKM. The chain's CDR3 is CASSLYSEAYEQYF. For the CDR3, the DNA is TGTGCCAGCAGTTTATATTCAGAAGCCTACGAGCAGTACTTC.

This clonotype showed up many times. V is TRBV11-2 and J is TRBJ1-2; TRBD1 aligns across 7 bases. CDR1 SGHAT and CDR2 FQNNGV come from the germline V gene. This CDR3 has 15 residues. The trim removed 3 bases at V and 7 bases at J, leaving 11 bases unmatched. CDR3 region: CASSFPSTGVRGYTF. The CDR3 DNA reads TGTGCCAGCAGCTTCCCCTCAACAGGGGTTCGTGGCTACACCTTC.

Details on this clonotype: A much larger clone lies a single base off, so this may be a read error. The CDR3 spells CASSRGDSENYGCTF. The CDR3 region has the DNA TGTGCCAGCAGCCGAGGGGACAGCGAGAACTATGGCTGCACCTTC. This chain joins TRBV9 and TRBJ1-2; 7 bases line up with TRBD1. CDR3 length: 15 amino acids. Germline V gene lookup returns CDR1 SGDLS and CDR2 YYNGEE.

In this sample, this clonotype turned up many times. V gene TRBV28 combines with J gene TRBJ2-1, with 10 bases that match TRBD2. The germline V gene has CDR1 MDHEN and CDR2 SYDVKM. This CDR3 has 14 residues. The V and J ends lost 6 bases and 6 bases, in that order; junction bases with no gene match: 5. The DNA of the CDR3 is TGTGCCAGCAGCCCTAGCGGGAGTGGCAATGAGCAGTTCTTC. Amino acids: CASSPSGSGNEQFF.

Ten or more counts support this clonotype. The CDR3 does not end in the conserved phenylalanine or tryptophan, so this is likely a read error. The V and J genes are TRBV7-9 and TRBJ2-7, with unresolved D. The CDR3 has 13 residues. Trimming shortened V by 5 bases and J by 1 base, and 9 bases separated the two germline ends. Germline CDR1 and CDR2: SEHNR and FQNEAQ (reference sequence). CDR3 in DNA: TGTGCCAGCAGCCCGGACGGTTCCTACGAGCAGTACCTC. Translated, it gives CASSPDGSYEQYL.

Note on this clonotype: A much larger clone differs by one base, so this may be a read error. This sequence joins TRBV12-3 or TRBV12-4 and TRBJ2-1, with 10 positions matching TRBD2. V was clipped by 2 bases and J by 2 bases; unmatched bases: 3. CDR3 length: 16 residues. The CDR3 nucleotides read TGTGCCAGCAGTTTAAGCGGGAGGGCCGCCTACAATGAGCAGTTCTTC. This encodes CASSLSGRAAYNEQFF.

This clonotype came up many times. CDR3 DNA sequence: TGTGCCAGCAGAACGCAGGGTAACACCCGCGGTGAGCAGTTCTTC. Its translation: CASRTQGNTRGEQFF. The V gene is TRBV7-8, the J gene TRBJ2-1; D is perhaps TRBD1 (5 bases). Trimming shortened V by 6 bases and J by 9 bases, and 21 bases separated the two germline ends. The CDR3 is 15 amino acids. Germline V CDR1 and CDR2: SGHVS, FQNEAQ.

The table lists this clonotype with many counts. This chain links TRBV28 with TRBJ1-2; 10 bases are shared with TRBD1. The CDR3 consists of 14 residues. The germline V gene encodes CDR1 MDHEN and CDR2 SYDVKM. Germline trimming cut 8 bases from V and 1 base from J; bases unmatched to any gene: 4. The chain's CDR3 is CASEDRGNNYGYTF. Written as DNA, the CDR3 is TGTGCCAGCGAGGACAGGGGGAATAACTATGGCTACACCTTC.